A single sample gave rise to the 12 T cell receptor beta chains below, sequenced in a study of shared clonotypes between healthy human individuals. The data were produced by immunoSEQ multiplex PCR, yet TCRdb's version contains in-frame clones alone and is incomplete. This repertoire shows 2 million to 2.5 million clones, about 94% found once; its top ten account for around 0.13%. Sample: naive CD4+ T cells sorted from blood. Sample subset: CD45RA+ positively selected. The source of these receptors is a man aged 18 to 30 in good health.

The chain combines TRBV6-6 with TRBJ2-3; D is ambiguous. The CDR3 has 13 residues. Germline CDR1 reads MNHNY; CDR2 reads SVGAGI (reference sequence). V was shortened by 10 bases and J by 1 base, with 12 bases between the two germline ends. The CDR3 loop reads CATLFVRTDTQYF. The CDR3, as DNA: TGTGCCACCCTCTTCGTCCGCACAGATACGCAGTATTTT.

V usage is TRBV21-1 and J usage is TRBJ1-5. TRBV21-1 is a pseudogene locus. The CDR3 spans 14 residues. This chain's CDR3 is CASSKGYSNQPQHF. The CDR3, as DNA: TGTGCCAGCAGCAAGGGATATAGCAATCAGCCCCAGCATTTT.

The chain couples TRBV19 to TRBJ2-6, with unresolved D. Per the germline V gene, CDR1 is LNHDA and CDR2 is SQIVND (reference sequence). The germline V and J ends were trimmed by 10 bases and 0 bases, with 7 bases remaining between them. CDR3 size: 13 residues. The CDR3 coding sequence is TGTGCCACGAGGACCTCTGGGGCCAACGTCCTGACTTTC. The encoded protein is CATRTSGANVLTF.

In the case of this clone: Other nucleotide sequences from this sample produce the same CDR3. The V gene is TRBV18, the J gene TRBJ2-5, with D maybe TRBD2 (5 bases). The CDR3 loop spans 14 amino acids. Trimming took off 3 bases at V and 5 bases at J, with 13 bases between the two ends. Germline V gene sequence: CDR1 KGHSH, CDR2 LQKENI. CDR3 loop: CASSPRLAEETQYF. Written as DNA, the CDR3 is TGTGCCAGCTCACCTCGGCTAGCAGAGGAGACCCAGTACTTC. The variable domain in full, completed from reference TRBV18 and TRBJ2-5, reads NAGVMQNPRHLVRRRGQEARLRCSPMKGHSHVYWYRQLPEEGLKFMVYLQKENIIDESGMPKERFSAEFPKEGPSILRIQQVVRGDSAAYFCASSPRLAEETQYFGPGTRLLVL.

This chain uses TRBV7-2 with TRBJ2-7; 11 nucleotides match TRBD2. The CDR3 runs to 16 residues. J gave up 3 bases and V 0 bases, and 4 bases lay outside the gene matches. Germline V CDR1 and CDR2: SGHTA, FQGNSA. The CDR3 reads CASSLAPGTSGYEQYF. The CDR3 DNA reads TGTGCCAGCAGCTTAGCGCCAGGGACTAGCGGCTACGAGCAGTACTTC.

This sequence joins TRBV5-6 and TRBJ1-2; D remains unclear. Germline V gene lookup returns CDR1 SGHDT and CDR2 YYEEEE. The CDR3 contains 14 residues. V lost 1 base and J lost 6, with 13 bases in between. The CDR3 DNA follows: TGTGCCAGCAGCTTGTTGGCAGGCTCTAATGGCTACACCTTC. Translation gives CASSLLAGSNGYTF.

The chain carries TRBV5-6 and TRBJ2-6; 7 bases are shared with TRBD1. Germline V CDR1 and CDR2: SGHDT, YYEEEE. This CDR3 region has 16 residues. The trim removed 7 bases at V and 0 bases at J, leaving 7 bases unmatched. The DNA for the CDR3 is TGTGCCAGCGGCAGGGACAGCCTCTCTGGGGCCAACGTCCTGACTTTC. It specifies CASGRDSLSGANVLTF.

The chain has TRBV18 and TRBJ2-1, with TRBD2 matching over 10 bases. The CDR3 has 17 residues. The V gene's germline CDR1 is KGHSH and CDR2 LQKENI. Trimming took 1 base from V and 5 from J; bases not matched to a gene: 8. The CDR3 coding sequence is TGTGCCAGCTCACCACGGGTTTTAGCGGGAGGAAACAATGAGCAGTTCTTC. This translates into CASSPRVLAGGNNEQFF. The full variable domain, in which reference TRBV18 and TRBJ2-1 provide the parts outside the CDR3, is NAGVMQNPRHLVRRRGQEARLRCSPMKGHSHVYWYRQLPEEGLKFMVYLQKENIIDESGMPKERFSAEFPKEGPSILRIQQVVRGDSAAYFCASSPRVLAGGNNEQFFGPGTRLTVL.

The chain uses TRBV29-1 and TRBJ2-7; weak D call: TRBD2 (6 bases). The V end lost 7 bases, the J end lost 0 bases, and 10 bases lay between the germline ends. The germline gives CDR1 SQVTM, CDR2 ANQGSEA. The CDR3 runs to 12 residues. The CDR3 DNA sequence: TGCAGCGGGGGGGTCAGCTCCTACGAGCAGTACTTC. It translates to CSGGVSSYEQYF.

The chain combines TRBV6-1 with TRBJ2-5; tentatively, D is TRBD1 (6 bases). The CDR3 totals 16 residues. Trimming removed 1 base from V and 1 base from J, with 13 bases in between. From germline, CDR1 is MNHNS and CDR2 SASEGT. The CDR3 protein is CASSEDGGQPQETQYF. The CDR3 DNA sequence: TGTGCCAGCAGTGAAGATGGGGGACAACCCCAAGAGACCCAGTACTTC.

The gene calls are TRBV2 and TRBJ2-2; no clear D. The CDR3 runs 14 residues. V lost 4 bases and J lost 4, with 10 bases in between. In germline, CDR1 is SNHLY, CDR2 FYNNEI. This CDR3 reads CASSGITLTGELFF. The CDR3 coding sequence is TGTGCCAGCAGTGGGATTACTCTCACCGGGGAGCTGTTTTTT. Supplemented by reference TRBV2 and TRBJ2-2, the full variable domain reads EPEVTQTPSHQVTQMGQEVILRCVPISNHLYFYWYRQILGQKVEFLVSFYNNEISEKSEIFDDQFSVERPDGSNFTLKIRSTKLEDSAMYFCASSGITLTGELFFGEGSRLTVL.

The CDR3 coding sequence is TGTGCCAGCAGCCTACTAGCGGCGTTGGGGAACGAGCAGTACTTC. Protein sequence: CASSLLAALGNEQYF. The J gene is TRBJ2-7, the V gene TRBV6-1, with TRBD2 matching over 8 bases. The CDR3 runs to 15 residues. V dropped 6 bases and J dropped 5; count of bases not matched to a gene: 12. Germline loops: CDR1 MNHNS, CDR2 SASEGT.